This TCR beta chain appears in the sequencing data of a study of T cells in localized non-small cell lung cancer. The V and J ends lost 6 bases and 5 bases respectively, with 12 bases between them. The CDR3 loop spans 13 amino acids. This table comes from immunoSEQ multiplex PCR, and its TCRdb copy is limited to in-frame clones, with some not included. This table holds 30,000 to 45,000 clones, around 88% found once. J is TRBJ1-5 and V is TRBV5-3; possible D gene TRBD1, 6 bases. TRBV5-3 qualifies as an ORF whose function is uncertain. The sample here was peripheral blood, taken before any cancer treatment. The sequence came from a woman between 40 and 69 years old with stage I lung adenocarcinoma. CDR3 coding DNA: TGTGCCAGAAAAGGGGGTAGGGATCAGCCCCAGCATTTT. Translating gives CARKGGRDQPQHF.